This T cell receptor (beta chain) derives from a study of blood T cell repertoires in COVID-19. In the authors' workflow: Nucleated cell counts were estimated from reference gene primer amplification. Sequenced by immunoSEQ multiplex PCR; TCRdb stores in-frame clones only, minus some. V, J and clone size are those of that table, while D and trimming were read from the DNA. The sample yields 100,000 or so clones, around 73% seen once. After removal of 5 bases from V and 5 bases from J, the junction contained 3 bases not matched to a gene. The CDR3 has 14 amino acids. Germline loops: CDR1 SGHTA, CDR2 FQGNSA.

The rearrangement links TRBV7-2 to TRBJ2-3; 11 bases map to TRBD1. The sample was peripheral blood. The receptor's source is a man in his sixties with active or convalescent COVID-19. The CDR3 region has the DNA TGTGCCAGCAGCGAAGGGACAGGGGGAGATACGCAGTATTTT. It translates to CASSEGTGGDTQYF.